The rows below give T cell receptor beta chains drawn from one sample of a study of immune cell composition in non-small cell lung cancer. The repertoire was sequenced with immunoSEQ multiplex PCR; TCRdb's copy has only in-frame clones and lacks some. The table has roughly 11,000 clones, about 60% seen once. The sequenced sample consisted of lung tumor tissue. Receptors originate from a human donor with non-small cell lung cancer. Both conserved end residues are part of each CDR3. Fields, in order: J gene, V gene, D gene, clone size, CDR3 DNA, CDR3 protein. The D gene is left open where the match is weak. For some rows the clone size is stated as once, few or many, or as a class when expanded; others skip it.

>TRBJ2-6|TRBV6-6|NA|NA
TGTGCCAGCAGCGGCTCTGGGGCCAACGTCCTGACTTTC
CASSGSGANVLTF
>TRBJ2-1|TRBV28|TRBD1|few
TGTGCCAGCAGTCGACTCACAGGGGGCAGGAATGAGCAGTTCTTC
CASSRLTGGRNEQFF
>TRBJ2-1|TRBV7-9|TRBD2|NA
TGTGCCAGCAGCCCGCGCACTAGCGGGGCGATTGAGAATGAGCAGTTCTTC
CASSPRTSGAIENEQFF
>TRBJ1-4|TRBV19|NA|once
TGTGCCAGTAGTATTGAGGCGGCCGCAACTAATGAAAAACTGTTTTTT
CASSIEAAATNEKLFF
>TRBJ2-2|TRBV7-9|TRBD1|few
TGTGCCAGCAGCCAAGGACAGGTCGCGGGCACCGGGGAGCTGTTTTTT
CASSQGQVAGTGELFF
>TRBJ2-1|TRBV28|NA|NA
TGTGCCAGCAGCCCCAACAGGAAATTCAATGAGCAGTTCTTC
CASSPNRKFNEQFF
>TRBJ2-1|TRBV19|TRBD1|NA
TGTGCCAGTAGCCCGGGACAGCGTTACAATGAGCAGTTCTTC
CASSPGQRYNEQFF
>TRBJ2-5|TRBV7-2|TRBD2|once
TGTGCCAGCAGCTCGACTAGCGGGAGGGAAGAGACCCAGTACTTC
CASSSTSGREETQYF
>TRBJ1-1|TRBV2|NA|NA
TGTGCCAGCGTACAGGGAGGGGACGCGGCTTTCTTT
CASVQGGDAAFF
>TRBJ2-1|TRBV11-3|TRBD2|once
TGTGCCAGCAGCCCTGGGGGCGGGAGGGCCTCCTACAATGAGCAGTTCTTC
CASSPGGGRASYNEQFF
>TRBJ2-2|TRBV10-3|TRBD2|NA
TGTGCCATCAGTGCTCCGGCCGGGACTAGCGGGAGGGCCCAGGCGGGCGGGGAGCTGTTTTTT
CAISAPAGTSGRAQAGGELFF
>TRBJ2-6|TRBV19|NA|NA
TGTGCCACTAAAGGTGGGACAACCGGGCCAGGGGCCAACGTCCTGACTTTC
CATKGGTTGPGANVLTF
>TRBJ2-7|TRBV11-3|TRBD2|few
TGTGCCAGCAGCTTAGATGGGCTAGCGGCCTACGAGCAGTACTTC
CASSLDGLAAYEQYF
>TRBJ2-7|TRBV14|TRBD2|NA
TGTGCCAGCAGCCAGGGACTAGCGGGAATCTACGAGCAGTACTTC
CASSQGLAGIYEQYF
>TRBJ2-7|TRBV5-1|NA|NA
TGCGCCAGCAGCACTGGACAACTTAACTCCTACGAGCAGTACTTC
CASSTGQLNSYEQYF
>TRBJ2-2|TRBV4-1|TRBD1|NA
TGCGCCAGCAGCCAGCAGGGGGTTTTAGGGGAGCTGTTTTTT
CASSQQGVLGELFF
>TRBJ1-2|TRBV6-5|TRBD1|once
TGTGCCAGCAGTTCACCGGGACAGGGGGCAGGAGGCTACACCTTC
CASSSPGQGAGGYTF
>TRBJ2-5|TRBV4-1|TRBD2|NA
TGCGCCAGCAGCCAAGATTCCAAGCGGGGGAAAGAGACCCAGTACTTC
CASSQDSKRGKETQYF
>TRBJ2-7|TRBV6-5|NA|NA
TGTGCCAGCAGTTACTCGAGTTCCTACTACGAGCAGTACTTC
CASSYSSSYYEQYF
>TRBJ1-2|TRBV25-1|NA|NA
TGTGCCAGCAGTCGAGGAACTAACTATGGCTACACCTTC
CASSRGTNYGYTF
>TRBJ1-1|TRBV18|NA|NA
TGTGCCAGCTCACCACTACGGGACTGGCGGACTGAAGCTTTCTTT
CASSPLRDWRTEAFF
>TRBJ2-5|TRBV5-5|TRBD2|NA
TGTGCCAGCAGTCGCGGACTAGCGAGGGAGACCCAGTACTTC
CASSRGLARETQYF
>TRBJ1-4|TRBV2|NA|NA
TGTGCCAGCAGTGAGAGTGAAAAACTGTTTTTT
CASSESEKLFF
>TRBJ2-5|TRBV18|TRBD2|once
TGTGCCAGCTCACCAAGGAGGGCTAGCGGTGAAGAGACCCAGTACTTC
CASSPRRASGEETQYF
>TRBJ2-3|TRBV28|TRBD2|NA
TGTGCCAGCAGTTTTGGCGGGAGGGGCACAGATACGCAGTATTTT
CASSFGGRGTDTQYF
>TRBJ2-2|TRBV6-5|TRBD1|NA
TGTGCCAGCAGTCGGGACAGACAATCCGGGGAGCTGTTTTTT
CASSRDRQSGELFF
>TRBJ2-7|TRBV6-6|TRBD2|few
TGTGCCAGCAGACTAGCGGGATACGAGCAGTACTTC
CASRLAGYEQYF
>TRBJ1-1|TRBV6-6|NA|NA
TGTGCCAGTTCCCTCTCTCGACAGAACACTGAAGCTTTCTTT
CASSLSRQNTEAFF
>TRBJ2-2|TRBV5-6|NA|few
TGTGCCAGCAGCTTGCAGGGGATGTGGGCCGGGGAGCTGTTTTTT
CASSLQGMWAGELFF